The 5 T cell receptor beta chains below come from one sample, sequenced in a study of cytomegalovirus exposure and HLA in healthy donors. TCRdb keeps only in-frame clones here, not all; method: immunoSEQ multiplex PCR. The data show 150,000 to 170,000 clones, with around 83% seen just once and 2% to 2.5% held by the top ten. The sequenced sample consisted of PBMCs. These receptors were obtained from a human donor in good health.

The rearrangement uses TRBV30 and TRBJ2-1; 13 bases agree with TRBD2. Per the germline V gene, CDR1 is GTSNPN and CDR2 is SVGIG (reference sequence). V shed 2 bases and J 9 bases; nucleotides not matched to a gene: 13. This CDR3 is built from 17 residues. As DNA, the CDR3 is TGTGCCTGGAGTATTTCGAGGACTAGCGGGAGTCAGGGTGAGCAGTTCTTC. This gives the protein CAWSISRTSGSQGEQFF.

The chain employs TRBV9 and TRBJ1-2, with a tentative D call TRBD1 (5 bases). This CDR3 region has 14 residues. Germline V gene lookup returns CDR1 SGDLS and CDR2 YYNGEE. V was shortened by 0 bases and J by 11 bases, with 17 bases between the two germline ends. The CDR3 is CASSVVGGLRGYTF. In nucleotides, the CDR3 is TGTGCCAGCAGCGTAGTCGGAGGGTTAAGGGGTTACACCTTC. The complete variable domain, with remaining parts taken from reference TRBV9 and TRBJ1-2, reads DSGVTQTPKHLITATGQRVTLRCSPRSGDLSVYWYQQSLDQGLQFLIQYYNGEERAKGNILERFSAQQFPDLHSELNLSSLELGDSALYFCASSVVGGLRGYTFGSGTRLTVV.

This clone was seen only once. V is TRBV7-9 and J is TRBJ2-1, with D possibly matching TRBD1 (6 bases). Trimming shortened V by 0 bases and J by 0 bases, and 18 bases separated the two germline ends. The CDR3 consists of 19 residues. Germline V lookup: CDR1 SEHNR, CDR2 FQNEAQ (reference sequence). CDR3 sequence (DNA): TGTGCCAGCAGCTTAGCGCTCTTGGGGGCGTCGAGCTCCTACAATGAGCAGTTCTTC. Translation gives CASSLALLGASSSYNEQFF.

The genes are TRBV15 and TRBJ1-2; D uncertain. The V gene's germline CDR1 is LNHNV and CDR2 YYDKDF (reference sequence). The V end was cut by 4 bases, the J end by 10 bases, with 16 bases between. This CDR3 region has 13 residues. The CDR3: CATSTSKQKSYTF. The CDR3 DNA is TGTGCCACCAGCACCAGTAAACAGAAATCCTACACCTTC.

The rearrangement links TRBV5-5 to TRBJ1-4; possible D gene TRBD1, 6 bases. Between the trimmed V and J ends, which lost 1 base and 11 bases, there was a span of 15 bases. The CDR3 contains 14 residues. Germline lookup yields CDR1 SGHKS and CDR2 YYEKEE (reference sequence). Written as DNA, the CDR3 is TGTGCCAGCAGCTTGCGACAGGTCCCTTCCAAACTGTTTTTT. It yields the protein CASSLRQVPSKLFF.